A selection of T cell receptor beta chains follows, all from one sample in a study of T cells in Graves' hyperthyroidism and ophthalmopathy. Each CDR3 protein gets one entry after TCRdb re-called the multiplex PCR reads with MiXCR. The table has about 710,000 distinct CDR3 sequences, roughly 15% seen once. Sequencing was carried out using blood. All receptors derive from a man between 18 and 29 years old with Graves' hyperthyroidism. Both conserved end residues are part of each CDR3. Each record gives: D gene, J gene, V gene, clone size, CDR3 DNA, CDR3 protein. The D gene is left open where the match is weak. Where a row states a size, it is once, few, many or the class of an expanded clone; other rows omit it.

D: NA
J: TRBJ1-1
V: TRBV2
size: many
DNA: TGTGCCAGCAGTGAAATAGACTCTGAAGCTTTCTTT
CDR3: CASSEIDSEAFF

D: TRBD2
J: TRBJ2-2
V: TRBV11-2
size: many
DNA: TGTGCCAGCAGCTTAAGCGGGGCTTTCACGACCGGGGAGCTGTTTTTT
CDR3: CASSLSGAFTTGELFF

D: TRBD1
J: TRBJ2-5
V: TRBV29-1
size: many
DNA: TGCAGCATCAGGGGGGACAGGGCCCTCCAAGAGACCCAGTACTTC
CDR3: CSIRGDRALQETQYF

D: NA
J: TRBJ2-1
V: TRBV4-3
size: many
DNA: TGCGCCAGCAGCCAAGACTCCCCCGGGGAGCAGTTCTTC
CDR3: CASSQDSPGEQFF

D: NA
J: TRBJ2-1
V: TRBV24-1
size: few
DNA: TGTGCCACCCAACAGGGTTATACCTACAATGAGCAGTTCTTC
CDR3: CATQQGYTYNEQFF

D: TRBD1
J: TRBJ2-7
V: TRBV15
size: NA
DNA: TGTGCCACCAGCAGAGGGCCGGGACAGGGTACCTACGAGCAGTACTTC
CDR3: CATSRGPGQGTYEQYF

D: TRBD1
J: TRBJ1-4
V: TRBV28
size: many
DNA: TGTGCCAGCAGACCGGCCGGGACAGGGGACAGAGAAAAACTGTTTTTT
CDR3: CASRPAGTGDREKLFF

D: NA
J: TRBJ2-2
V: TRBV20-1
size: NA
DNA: TGCAGTGCTAAGTCTAGTGGACCCCGAGGGCCCAGGGAGCTGTTTTTT
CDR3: CSAKSSGPRGPRELFF

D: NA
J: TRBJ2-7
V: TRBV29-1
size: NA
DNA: TGCAGCGTTGAAGATTGGTTAGGAGGAGGATACGAGCAGTACTTC
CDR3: CSVEDWLGGGYEQYF

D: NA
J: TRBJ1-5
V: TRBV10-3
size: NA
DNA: TGTGCCATCAGCCAGGGTGGCAATCAGCCCCAGCATTTT
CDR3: CAISQGGNQPQHF

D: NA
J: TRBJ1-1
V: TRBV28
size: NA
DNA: TGTGCCAGTACGCGGGGGGGGGGGCGCACTGAAGCTTTCTTT
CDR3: CASTRGGGRTEAFF

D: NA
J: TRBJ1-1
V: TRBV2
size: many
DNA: TGTGCCAGCAGCGGACAAATTAACACTGAAGCTTTCTTT
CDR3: CASSGQINTEAFF

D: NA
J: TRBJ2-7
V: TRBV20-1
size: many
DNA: TGCAGTGTTAGGAGGGGTCAGAGCTCCTACGAGCAGTACTTC
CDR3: CSVRRGQSSYEQYF

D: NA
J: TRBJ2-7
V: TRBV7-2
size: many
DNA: TGTGCCAGCAGCCCAGGACCGGGTTTCCCCGAGCAGTACTTC
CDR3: CASSPGPGFPEQYF

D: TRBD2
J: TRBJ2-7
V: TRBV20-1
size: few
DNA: TGCAGTGCCAAAGTAAGACTAGCGGGAGACGAGCAGTACTTC
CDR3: CSAKVRLAGDEQYF

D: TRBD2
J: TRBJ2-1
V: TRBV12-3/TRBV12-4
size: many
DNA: TGTGCCCGTAGCGGGAGCCAGGTTGGGGGGTACAATGAGCAGTTCTTC
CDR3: CARSGSQVGGYNEQFF

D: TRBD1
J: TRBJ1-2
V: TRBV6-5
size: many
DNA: TGTGCCAGCAGTTACCCTTCGACAGGGACGATCCCCTATGGCTACACCTTC
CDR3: CASSYPSTGTIPYGYTF

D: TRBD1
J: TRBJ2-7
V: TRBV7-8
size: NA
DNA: TGTGCCAGCAGCTTAGTATGGGGACAGGACGAGCAGTACTTC
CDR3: CASSLVWGQDEQYF

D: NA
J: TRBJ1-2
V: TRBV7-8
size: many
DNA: TGTGCCAGCAGCTTAGACAGGGTGAGCTATGGCTACACCTTC
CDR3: CASSLDRVSYGYTF

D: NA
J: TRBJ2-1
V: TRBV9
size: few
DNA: TGTTCCAGCAGCTTAATGGCGGGCCACAATGAGCAGTTCTTC
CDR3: CSSSLMAGHNEQFF

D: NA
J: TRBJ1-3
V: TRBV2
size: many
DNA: TGTGCCAGCAGTGAGACATACTCTGGAAACACCATATATTTT
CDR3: CASSETYSGNTIYF

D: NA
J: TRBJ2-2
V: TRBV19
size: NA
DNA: TGTGCCAGTAGTAGCGGGGACCAAAACACCGGGGAGCTGTTTTTT
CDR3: CASSSGDQNTGELFF

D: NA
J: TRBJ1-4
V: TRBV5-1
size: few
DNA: TGCGCCAGCAGCCTCCTTCCGGGAAGTAATGAAAAACTGTTTTTT
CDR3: CASSLLPGSNEKLFF

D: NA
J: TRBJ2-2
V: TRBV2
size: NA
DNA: TGTGCCAGCAGTGATTGGCACGAGACGAACACCGGGGAGCTGTTTTTT
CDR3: CASSDWHETNTGELFF

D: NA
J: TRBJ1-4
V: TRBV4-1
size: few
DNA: TGCGCCAGCAGCCACGCGGGAGTCAATGAAAAACTGTTTTTT
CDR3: CASSHAGVNEKLFF

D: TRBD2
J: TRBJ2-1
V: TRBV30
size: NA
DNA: TGTGCCTGGAGGCCGGGAGGGCCAAAAAATGAGCAGTTCTTC
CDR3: CAWRPGGPKNEQFF

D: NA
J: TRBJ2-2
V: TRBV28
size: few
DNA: TGTGCCAGCACCCTGCAGGGGAGCACCGGGGAGCTGTTTTTT
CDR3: CASTLQGSTGELFF

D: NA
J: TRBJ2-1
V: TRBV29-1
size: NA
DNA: TGCAGCGTTGAAGGGGGGGCGGTTATAAATGAGCAGTTCTTC
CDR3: CSVEGGAVINEQFF

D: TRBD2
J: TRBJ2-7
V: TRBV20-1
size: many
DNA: TGCAGTGCCGGGACTAGCGTCTCCTACGAGCAGTACTTC
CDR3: CSAGTSVSYEQYF

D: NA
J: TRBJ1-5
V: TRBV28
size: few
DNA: TGTGCCAGCAGTTTGCGACAAGCGGATCAGCCCCAGCATTTT
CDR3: CASSLRQADQPQHF

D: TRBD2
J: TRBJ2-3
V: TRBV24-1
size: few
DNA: TGTGCCACCAGTGATTCCCCTAGCGGGAGATTGTCCGATACGCAGTATTTT
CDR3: CATSDSPSGRLSDTQYF

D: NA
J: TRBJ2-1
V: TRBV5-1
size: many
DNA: TGCGCCAGCAGCTTGGAGGCGGGGATCGGTGAGCAGTTCTTC
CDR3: CASSLEAGIGEQFF

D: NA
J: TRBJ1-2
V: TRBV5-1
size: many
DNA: TGTGCCAGCAGACCCACAGGGAACTATGGCTACACCTTC
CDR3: CASRPTGNYGYTF

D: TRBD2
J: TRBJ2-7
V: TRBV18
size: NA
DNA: TGTGCCAGCTCACCACCCGGGCTAGCGGTACCCTCCTACGAGCAGTACTTC
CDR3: CASSPPGLAVPSYEQYF

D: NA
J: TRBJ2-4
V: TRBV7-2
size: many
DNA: TGTGCCAGCAGCTTAGGGGGGTTGGGCATTCAGTACTTC
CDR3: CASSLGGLGIQYF

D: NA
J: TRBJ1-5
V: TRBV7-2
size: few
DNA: TGTGCCAGCAGCTTACGAGGGGGAGATAGCAATCAGCCCCAGCATTTT
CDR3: CASSLRGGDSNQPQHF

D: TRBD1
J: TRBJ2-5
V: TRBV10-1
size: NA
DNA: TGCGCCAGCAGTGGAGACAGGGGGCGCGGAGAGACCCAGTACTTC
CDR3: CASSGDRGRGETQYF

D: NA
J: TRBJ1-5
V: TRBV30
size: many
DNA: TGTGCCTGGAGTCTCCGGGGGGAGCCCCAGCATTTT
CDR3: CAWSLRGEPQHF

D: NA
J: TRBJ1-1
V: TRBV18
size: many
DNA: TGTGCCAGCTCACCACCGCTGCGGGATGAAGCTTTCTTT
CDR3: CASSPPLRDEAFF

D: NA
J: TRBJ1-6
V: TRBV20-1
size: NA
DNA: TGCAGTGCTAGACCTAGGACAGCCCCCGGTTCACCCCTCCACTTT
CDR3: CSARPRTAPGSPLHF

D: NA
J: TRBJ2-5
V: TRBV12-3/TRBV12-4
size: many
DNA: TGTGCCAGCAGTCGGAGCACAGGGCGAGAGACCCAGTACTTC
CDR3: CASSRSTGRETQYF

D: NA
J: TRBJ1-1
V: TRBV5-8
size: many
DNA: TGTGCCAGCAGCTGGGGGGTAGGGGACAAAGCTTTCTTT
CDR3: CASSWGVGDKAFF

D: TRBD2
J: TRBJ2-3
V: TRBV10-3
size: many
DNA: TGTGCCATCAGTGAGTCCCCCCCGGGAGGAATCACAGATACGCAGTATTTT
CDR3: CAISESPPGGITDTQYF

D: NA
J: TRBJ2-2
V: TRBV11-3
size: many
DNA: TGTGCCAGCAGCTCCCTTATGTACGACGGGGAGCTGTTTTTT
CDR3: CASSSLMYDGELFF

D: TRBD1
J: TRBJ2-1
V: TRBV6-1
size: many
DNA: TGTGCCAGCAGACCGACGGGACAGTCCAACAATGAGCAGTTCTTC
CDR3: CASRPTGQSNNEQFF

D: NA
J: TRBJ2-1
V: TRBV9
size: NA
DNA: TGTGCCAGCAGCGTAGGGAATAGTGTGGGCAATGAGCAGTTCTTC
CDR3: CASSVGNSVGNEQFF

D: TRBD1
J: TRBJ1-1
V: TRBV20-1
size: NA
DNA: TGCAGTGCCCCGAAGGGGGCGTTGAACACTGAAGCTTTCTTT
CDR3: CSAPKGALNTEAFF

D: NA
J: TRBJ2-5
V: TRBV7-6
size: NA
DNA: TGTGCCAGCAGCCCCCTGAGGCTAGAGACCCAGTACTTC
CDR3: CASSPLRLETQYF

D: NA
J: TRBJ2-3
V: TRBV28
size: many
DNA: TGTGCCAGCAGTTTATCCCGCCCGAACACAGATACGCAGTATTTT
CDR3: CASSLSRPNTDTQYF

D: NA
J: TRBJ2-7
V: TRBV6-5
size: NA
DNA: TGTGCCAGCAGTCTCTCGCTAGCGAACTCCTACGAGCAGTACTTC
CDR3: CASSLSLANSYEQYF

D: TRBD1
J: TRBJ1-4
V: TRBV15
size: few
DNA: TGTGCCACCAGCAGAGGTACACAGGGGACTAATGAAAAACTGTTTTTT
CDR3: CATSRGTQGTNEKLFF

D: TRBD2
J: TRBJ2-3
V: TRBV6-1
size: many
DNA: TGTGCCAGCAGTTATGGGACTAGCGGGAGGTTTACAGATACGCAGTATTTT
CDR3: CASSYGTSGRFTDTQYF

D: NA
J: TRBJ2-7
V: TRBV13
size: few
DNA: TGTGCCAGCAGTCCAAGTCTAGGACTATCCTACGAGCAGTACTTC
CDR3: CASSPSLGLSYEQYF

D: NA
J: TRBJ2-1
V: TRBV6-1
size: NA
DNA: TGTGCCAGCAAAGGCCTGACAGGAACAGGTGAGCAGTTCTTC
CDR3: CASKGLTGTGEQFF

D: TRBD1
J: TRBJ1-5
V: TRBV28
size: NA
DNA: TGTGCCAGCAGTTTGAGAGGGACAGGGTATCAGCCCCAGCATTTT
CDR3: CASSLRGTGYQPQHF

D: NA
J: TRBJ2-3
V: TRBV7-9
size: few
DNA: TGTGCCAGCAGCTCCCTACTCGACCAAGATAAGACGCAGTATTTT
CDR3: CASSSLLDQDKTQYF

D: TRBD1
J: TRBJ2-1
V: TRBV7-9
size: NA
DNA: TGTGCCAGCAGCAGGGGACAGGGGGCTTGGACCTACAATGAGCAGTTCTTC
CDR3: CASSRGQGAWTYNEQFF

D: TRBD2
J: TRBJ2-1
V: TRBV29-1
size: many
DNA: TGCAGCGTTGAAGATTCCGGGAGGGCCCACAATGAGCAGTTCTTC
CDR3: CSVEDSGRAHNEQFF

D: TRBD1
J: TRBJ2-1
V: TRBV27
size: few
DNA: TGTGCCAGCAGGGACAGGGGGCTCTACAATGAGCAGTTCTTC
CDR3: CASRDRGLYNEQFF

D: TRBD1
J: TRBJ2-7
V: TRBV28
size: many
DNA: TGTGCCAGCAGTTCGAACAGGGGCTCAGGCTCCTACGAGCAGTACTTC
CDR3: CASSSNRGSGSYEQYF